The 9 T cell receptor beta chains listed next were all sequenced from one sample in a study of lymphopenia after photon versus proton radiotherapy. The assay was immunoSEQ multiplex PCR, and TCRdb's table has in-frame clones only and misses some. The table has around 20,000 clones, 85% seen once. Sequenced here: peripheral blood, sampled from a patient treated with photon-based radiotherapy. All receptors derive from a man in his sixties with pancreatic cancer.

V and J are TRBV2 and TRBJ2-7; D possibly uses TRBD1 or TRBD2 (6 bases each). Germline CDR1 is SNHLY and CDR2 is FYNNEI. V lost 4 bases and J lost 6, with 16 bases in between. The CDR3 consists of 14 residues. CDR3 residues: CASSVGGLRCEQYF. DNA for the CDR3: TGTGCCAGCAGTGTAGGGGGGTTACGGTGCGAGCAGTACTTC.

The table lists this clone with a count of one. The chain uses TRBV11-2 and TRBJ1-2; D is perhaps TRBD1 (6 bases). The CDR3 contains 16 residues. CDR1 SGHAT and CDR2 FQNNGV come from the germline V gene. Trimming took 4 bases from V and 3 from J, leaving 18 bases between them. CDR3: CASSSEGAGEDYGYTF. The CDR3 DNA sequence: TGTGCCAGCAGCTCTGAAGGGGCAGGGGAGGACTATGGCTACACCTTC.

This clone has only one observation. The V and J genes are TRBV6-1 and TRBJ1-1; no reliable D call. The CDR3 covers 17 residues. Germline V gives CDR1 MNHNS, CDR2 SASEGT. Trimming shortened V by 2 bases and J by 0 bases, and 16 bases separated the two germline ends. For the CDR3, the DNA is TGTGCCAGCAGTGAAACCCCCTCGTGGCAGCTGAACACTGAAGCTTTCTTT. It yields the protein CASSETPSWQLNTEAFF.

The genes are TRBV30 and TRBJ2-5, with 9 bases matching TRBD1. Unmatched junction bases numbered 5, after V lost 4 bases and J lost 2 bases. CDR3 length: 14 residues. The germline CDR1 and CDR2 sequences are GTSNPN and SVGIG (reference sequence). As DNA, the CDR3 is TGTGCCTGGAACCTGGGACAGGGTCAAGAGACCCAGTACTTC. This translates into CAWNLGQGQETQYF.

DNA of the CDR3: TGTGCCTGGAGTGGTGGAACTTTCCCCCACTTT. Residues: CAWSGGTFPHF. The genes are TRBV30 and TRBJ1-6; D unresolved. Per the germline V gene, CDR1 is GTSNPN and CDR2 is SVGIG (reference sequence). With 1 base removed from V and 18 bases from J, the gap between germline ends came to 13 bases. The CDR3 is 11 residues long.

The CDR3 DNA is TGTGCCGGAAGTCAGGGGTCACCCTACGAGCAGTACTTC. It specifies CAGSQGSPYEQYF. The V gene is TRBV30, the J gene TRBJ2-7, with D possibly matching TRBD1 (6 bases). V lost 8 bases to trimming and J lost 2 bases, with 16 bases between them. The germline V gene encodes CDR1 GTSNPN and CDR2 SVGIG (reference sequence). The CDR3 is 13 residues long.

The V and J genes are TRBV7-6 and TRBJ2-2; D gene ambiguous. The CDR3 has 13 residues. Germline lookup yields CDR1 SGHVS and CDR2 FNYEAQ. V was cut by 2 bases and J by 5 bases, with 6 bases left in between. Here the CDR3 reads CASSLRRTGELFF. DNA of the CDR3: TGTGCCAGCAGCTTACGGCGAACCGGGGAGCTGTTTTTT.

The chain joins TRBV5-6 to TRBJ2-5; D is ambiguous. Trimming stripped 3 bases from V and 1 base from J, with 7 bases between. Germline V CDR1 and CDR2: SGHDT, YYEEEE. The CDR3 loop spans 13 amino acids. CDR3 nucleotide sequence: TGTGCCAGCAGCTCGGCGATCCAAGAGACCCAGTACTTC. It yields the protein CASSSAIQETQYF.

This clone came up once. The DNA for the CDR3 is TGTGCCAGCAGCCGAGGGGACGGAGGTCTGGGCTACACCTTC. It specifies CASSRGDGGLGYTF. V usage is TRBV5-4 and J usage is TRBJ1-2; tentatively, D is TRBD1 (5 bases). V lost 4 bases, J lost 8 bases, and 18 bases lay in between. In germline, CDR1 is SGHNT, CDR2 YYREEE (reference sequence). This CDR3 has 14 amino acids. The variable domain in full, completed from reference TRBV5-4 and TRBJ1-2, reads ETGVTQSPTHLIKTRGQQVTLRCSSQSGHNTVSWYQQALGQGPQFIFQYYREEENGRGNFPPRFSGLQFPNYSSELNVNALELDDSALYLCASSRGDGGLGYTFGSGTRLTVV.